This TCR beta chain was identified during a study of tumor and adjacent non-tumor tissue in lung cancer. The template was RNA from unsorted bulk tissue. This non-tumor lung sample came from over 3 cm beyond the tumor edge. The library came from three nested PCR rounds adapted from ARM-PCR protocols. TCRdb re-called the multiplex PCR reads through MiXCR, storing one row per CDR3 protein. Of about 76,000 distinct CDR3 sequences listed, approximately 80% were seen once; the top ten hold approximately 55%. With 8 bases clipped from V and 8 bases from J, the junction kept 14 bases outside the gene matches. The CDR3 totals 15 residues. Looked up from germline, CDR1 is MNHEY and CDR2 is SVGEGT.

The TCR originated in a man between 60 and 70 years old with non-small cell lung cancer. This chain joins TRBV6-2 or TRBV6-3 and TRBJ1-2; TRBD1 matches 10 bases. Material for sequencing was distant non-tumor lung tissue. Here the CDR3 reads CASGDPGTGDRGYTF. CDR3 bases: TGTGCCAGCGGTGACCCCGGGACAGGGGATCGGGGCTACACCTTC.